This record concerns one T cell receptor beta chain sequence. No antigen is known for it. The data stem from a study of siplizumab effects on memory and regulatory T cells. Profiling relied on immunoSEQ multiplex PCR, and the TCRdb table lists in-frame clones only, not all of them. The sample comprises approximately 58,000 clones, approximately 95% of which are singletons, and about two fifths rests with the top ten. General study results and limits: The Treg-derived share of mappable alloreactive CD4+ clones averaged approximately 71% with siplizumab and over 25% in controls. Sequences below about 10^-5 frequency were poorly captured, limiting mapping of alloreactive clones. A major contribution to the alloresponse seemed to be made by naive T cells, which seemed more diverse than memory cells. Siplizumab, the agent tested, significantly reduced alloreactive sequences traceable to unstimulated CD4+ memory cells.

Between the trimmed V and J ends, which lost 0 bases and 3 bases, there was a span of 3 bases. Per germline, CDR1 LGHNA and CDR2 YSLEER. This CDR3 comprises 12 residues. Sequencing used CD8+ T cells sorted from blood. The J gene is TRBJ2-7, the V gene TRBV4-3; D is uncertain. This sequence originates from a human donor in good health. The CDR3 nucleotides read TGCGCCAGCAGCCAAGACGACTACGAGCAGTACTTC. It codes for CASSQDDYEQYF.